The 10 T cell receptor beta chains below were found in one sample sequenced in a study of T cells after posttransplantation cyclophosphamide. Repertoires were generated with immunoSEQ multiplex PCR, while TCRdb's copy carries only in-frame clones and drops some. The sample shows about 32,000 clones, 85% to 90% of them seen only once. Sequenced sample: PBMCs. Receptors originate from a middle-aged woman with a blood cancer, CMV-positive, and with a related stem cell donor.

V and J are TRBV5-4 and TRBJ2-2; 11 nucleotides agree with TRBD1. This CDR3 has 16 amino acids. V gave up 4 bases and J gave up 7 bases; unmatched junction bases: 9. From germline, CDR1 is SGHNT and CDR2 YYREEE (reference sequence). As DNA, the CDR3 is TGTGCCAGCAGCGAGGGACAGGGGGTTGTGTACGGGGAGCTGTTTTTT. Amino acid sequence: CASSEGQGVVYGELFF. Full variable domain (outside the CDR3, taken from reference TRBV5-4 and TRBJ2-2): ETGVTQSPTHLIKTRGQQVTLRCSSQSGHNTVSWYQQALGQGPQFIFQYYREEENGRGNFPPRFSGLQFPNYSSELNVNALELDDSALYLCASSEGQGVVYGELFFGEGSRLTVL.

The chain is built from TRBV27 and TRBJ2-7, with D perhaps TRBD2 (6 bases). The CDR3 extends over 13 amino acids. Trimming removed 0 bases from V and 9 bases from J, with 12 bases in between. Germline-derived CDR1 and CDR2 are MNHEY and SMNVEV (reference sequence). The CDR3 loop reads CASSLSSGVRQYF. The CDR3 DNA is TGTGCCAGCAGTTTATCTTCGGGGGTTCGGCAGTACTTC.

V usage is TRBV11-3 and J usage is TRBJ2-7; TRBD2 is a possible D gene (6 bases). Germline assignment: CDR1 SGHNT and CDR2 YENEEA. V gave up 5 bases and J gave up 0 bases, with 14 bases separating them. CDR3 size: 15 residues. DNA of the CDR3: TGTGCCAGCAGCCGTGGGGCGGGAAGCTCCTACGAGCAGTACTTC. Amino acids: CASSRGAGSSYEQYF.

V and J are TRBV6-1 and TRBJ2-5; D might be TRBD2 (5 bases). The CDR3 consists of 18 residues. Germline V gene lookup returns CDR1 MNHNS and CDR2 SASEGT. Trimming took 3 bases from V and 5 from J, leaving 25 bases between them. The CDR3 loop is CASSDTWVAERAGETQYF. CDR3 bases: TGTGCCAGCAGTGATACTTGGGTAGCTGAGAGGGCTGGGGAGACCCAGTACTTC.

V gene TRBV4-1 combines with J gene TRBJ1-1; 11 nucleotides agree with TRBD1. V lost 5 bases, J lost 5 bases, and 10 bases stayed unmatched. The CDR3 is made up of 16 amino acids. Germline assignment: CDR1 MGHRA and CDR2 YSYEKL. The CDR3 DNA follows: TGCGCCAGCAGCTCCGTAGGACAGGGGGCGCGGACTGAAGCTTTCTTT. Translation gives CASSSVGQGARTEAFF.

V gene TRBV7-8 combines with J gene TRBJ1-2, with no clear D. CDR1 is SGHVS and CDR2 is FQNEAQ in the germline V gene. Trimming shortened V by 1 base and J by 4 bases, and 10 bases separated the two germline ends. This CDR3 has 14 residues. The CDR3 DNA reads TGTGCCAGCAGCTTAGAGAGGCAGAGCTATGGCTACACCTTC. It codes for CASSLERQSYGYTF.

The chain joins TRBV7-9 to TRBJ2-7, with 8 nucleotides matching TRBD1. This CDR3 comprises 12 residues. V gave up 6 bases and J gave up 7 bases; unmatched junction bases: 5. Germline-derived CDR1 and CDR2 are SEHNR and FQNEAQ (reference sequence). Here the CDR3 reads CASRETGDEQYF. The DNA for the CDR3 is TGTGCCAGCAGGGAGACAGGGGATGAGCAGTACTTC.

The gene calls are TRBV10-3 and TRBJ1-2, with D perhaps matching TRBD1 (6 bases). Germline V CDR1 and CDR2: ENHRY, SYGVKD. Trimming stripped 9 bases from V and 4 bases from J, with 12 bases between. The CDR3 sequence is 12 residues long. The CDR3 DNA reads TGTGCCATTGCCCCAGGGGCCTATGGCTACACCTTC. This gives the protein CAIAPGAYGYTF.

V and J are TRBV19 and TRBJ2-2; the match to TRBD2 covers 12 bases. V gave up 5 bases and J gave up 5 bases; unmatched junction bases: 12. The CDR3 has 18 amino acids. The V gene's germline CDR1 is LNHDA and CDR2 SQIVND (reference sequence). The CDR3 region is CASSGQGLAGLSTGELFF. The CDR3 region has the DNA TGTGCCAGTAGTGGTCAAGGACTAGCGGGGTTATCGACCGGGGAGCTGTTTTTT.

This chain joins TRBV5-1 and TRBJ1-1; TRBD1 is a possible D gene (6 bases). The germline gives CDR1 SGHRS, CDR2 YFSETQ. The CDR3 covers 15 residues. V lost 4 bases and J lost 4, with 17 bases in between. CDR3 DNA sequence: TGCGCCAGCAGCGGACCGGCAGGGGTCTTCACTGAAGCTTTCTTT. This codes for CASSGPAGVFTEAFF. Filled out from reference TRBV5-1 and TRBJ1-1, the complete variable domain reads KAGVTQTPRYLIKTRGQQVTLSCSPISGHRSVSWYQQTPGQGLQFLFEYFSETQRNKGNFPGRFSGRQFSNSRSEMNVSTLELGDSALYLCASSGPAGVFTEAFFGQGTRLTVV.